The 28 T cell receptor beta chains below come from one sample, sequenced in a study of T cell repertoires in cytomegalovirus infection (dated by TCRdb to 2018 to 2020). TCRdb names Illumina HiSeq 1500 as the instrument used. TCRdb reprocessed the public reads (quality trimming at Q25 with fastp, clone calling with MiXCR) and kept in-frame beta chains. Rows with one shared CDR3 protein collapse into an entry with the most common genes and DNA. This sample gives about 300,000 distinct CDR3 sequences in total; roughly 25% of them show up just once. Together, the top ten hold approximately 14% of the sample. Specimen: PBMCs. These receptor sequences come from a human donor in good health (CMV status not recorded). Some clones in this sample may be carry-over from other donors' samples.

This clonotype has a handful of counts. The V call is TRBV5-1, the J call TRBJ1-2, with D perhaps TRBD1 (5 bases). Deletions cut 4 bases from V and 5 bases from J, with 18 bases between. CDR1 SGHRS and CDR2 YFSETQ come from the germline V gene. This CDR3 comprises 15 residues. The CDR3 nucleotides are TGCGCCAGCAGCCGAACAACCGGGACGGATTATGGCTACACCTTC. It yields the protein CASSRTTGTDYGYTF. The full variable domain, in which reference TRBV5-1 and TRBJ1-2 provide the parts outside the CDR3, is KAGVTQTPRYLIKTRGQQVTLSCSPISGHRSVSWYQQTPGQGLQFLFEYFSETQRNKGNFPGRFSGRQFSNSRSEMNVSTLELGDSALYLCASSRTTGTDYGYTFGSGTRLTVV.

J is TRBJ2-3 and V is TRBV29-1, with TRBD2 matching 10 bases. V dropped 0 bases and J dropped 4; count of bases not matched to a gene: 10. From germline, CDR1 is SQVTM and CDR2 ANQGSEA. The CDR3 contains 17 residues. In DNA, the CDR3 is TGCAGCGTTGAAGATCAACCCAGCGGGGGGGCCCCAGATACGCAGTATTTT. Its translation is CSVEDQPSGGAPDTQYF.

This clonotype was counted at least ten times. The chain has TRBV7-2 and TRBJ1-5; 8 positions match TRBD1. Germline values: CDR1 SGHTA, CDR2 FQGNSA. V was pared by 4 bases and J by 3 bases, with 5 bases of the junction left unmatched. This CDR3 comprises 15 residues. CDR3 sequence: CASSYMTGANQPQHF. CDR3 coding DNA: TGTGCCAGCAGCTACATGACAGGGGCCAATCAGCCCCAGCATTTT.

In this sample, this clonotype turned up many times. This chain connects TRBV12-3 or TRBV12-4 to TRBJ1-1, with D hard to call. V gave up 3 bases and J gave up 6 bases, with 11 bases separating them. The CDR3 has 13 residues. The CDR3 here is CASSFKGAPEAFF. The CDR3 DNA sequence: TGTGCCAGCAGTTTCAAGGGAGCCCCTGAAGCTTTCTTT.

This clonotype has ten or more counts. This chain connects TRBV7-3 to TRBJ2-1; possibly TRBD1 for D (5 bases). CDR1 is SGHTA and CDR2 is FQGTGA in the germline V gene. Trimming pared 4 bases from V and 3 bases from J, leaving 7 bases between. The CDR3 contains 13 residues. CDR3 nucleotides: TGTGCCAGCAGCTGGACATTCTACAATGAGCAGTTCTTC. It encodes CASSWTFYNEQFF.

The V and J genes are TRBV18 and TRBJ2-7; 7 positions match TRBD1. CDR3 length: 14 amino acids. With 6 bases clipped from V and 3 bases from J, the junction kept 8 bases outside the gene matches. Germline V lookup: CDR1 KGHSH, CDR2 LQKENI. This CDR3 reads CASSPTGTRYEQYF. CDR3 nucleotides: TGTGCCAGCTCCCCGACAGGGACCCGCTACGAGCAGTACTTC.

This clonotype was counted ten times or more. The rearrangement joins TRBV4-1 to TRBJ2-1, with D hard to call. Trimming removed 2 bases from V and 0 bases from J, with 14 bases in between. CDR1 is MGHRA and CDR2 is YSYEKL in the germline V gene. The CDR3 loop spans 17 amino acids. CDR3 amino acids: CASSQLRVVRSYNEQFF. CDR3 nucleotide sequence: TGCGCCAGCAGCCAACTCCGGGTCGTCCGCTCCTACAATGAGCAGTTCTTC.

V is TRBV7-9 and J is TRBJ1-4; TRBD1 matches 10 bases. Germline V gene data show CDR1 as SEHNR and CDR2 as FQNEAQ (reference sequence). The CDR3 consists of 14 residues. Germline trimming cut 5 bases from V and 4 bases from J; bases unmatched to any gene: 1. CDR3 in amino acids: CASSRTGGNEKLFF. For the CDR3, the DNA is TGTGCCAGCAGCCGGACAGGGGGTAATGAAAAACTGTTTTTT.

The chain combines TRBV7-2 with TRBJ2-3; a possible D gene is TRBD2 (5 bases). The germline V and J ends were trimmed by 5 bases and 4 bases, with 22 bases remaining between them. The germline V gene has CDR1 SGHTA and CDR2 FQGNSA. The CDR3 loop spans 17 amino acids. CDR3 amino acids: CASSQSGRGPSSDTQYF. The CDR3, as DNA: TGTGCCAGCAGCCAGAGCGGTCGAGGGCCTTCGTCAGATACGCAGTATTTT.

This clonotype was recorded a few times. The V and J genes are TRBV29-1 and TRBJ1-2; 9 nucleotides match TRBD1. CDR1 and CDR2 (germline): SQVTM, ANQGSEA. The CDR3 runs to 15 residues. The V and J ends lost 7 bases and 7 bases, in that order; junction bases with no gene match: 16. The CDR3 sequence is CSAAGQGRWGSGYTF. CDR3 sequence (DNA): TGCAGCGCCGCGGGACAGGGTCGTTGGGGGAGTGGCTACACCTTC.

The V call is TRBV15, the J call TRBJ2-5; 13 nucleotides align to TRBD2. The CDR3 runs to 16 residues. Germline V gives CDR1 LNHNV, CDR2 YYDKDF (reference sequence). Unmatched junction bases numbered 8, after V lost 8 bases and J lost 2 bases. CDR3 sequence reads: CATQLGLAGPQETQYF. The CDR3 coding sequence is TGTGCCACCCAACTGGGACTAGCGGGACCGCAAGAGACCCAGTACTTC.

A remark on this clonotype: The germline gene is not matched at one end of the junction; a read error may be the cause. The chain carries TRBV12-3 or TRBV12-4 and TRBJ2-3, with D perhaps TRBD1 or TRBD2 (5 bases each). This CDR3 contains 15 residues. This CDR3 reads CASSLGRGLTNTQYF. The CDR3, as DNA: TGTGCCAGCAGTTTGGGTCGGGGCCTCACAAATACGCAGTATTTT.

The genes are TRBV6-2 or TRBV6-3 and TRBJ2-7; TRBD2 agrees at 14 bases. Germline CDR1 is MNHEY and CDR2 is SVGEGT. This CDR3 has 16 residues. Trimming at V came to 4 bases and at J to 7 bases, leaving 9 bases not matched to a gene. DNA of the CDR3: TGTGCCAGCAGTTCTCGACTAGCGGGAGGGCCGGATGAGCAGTACTTC. Protein sequence: CASSSRLAGGPDEQYF.

V and J are TRBV7-3 and TRBJ1-1; D might be TRBD1 (6 bases). The CDR3 has 15 amino acids. The V and J ends lost 4 bases and 1 base respectively, with 13 bases between them. Germline assignment: CDR1 SGHTA and CDR2 FQGTGA. The CDR3 DNA follows: TGTGCCAGCAGCTCGCGGGGGGGCACGAACACTGAAGCTTTCTTT. As protein: CASSSRGGTNTEAFF.

The sample holds a few counts of this clonotype. The V and J genes are TRBV19 and TRBJ2-1, with TRBD2 identical over 10 bases. Germline V gives CDR1 LNHDA, CDR2 SQIVND (reference sequence). CDR3 size: 15 residues. With V trimmed by 3 bases and J by 9 bases, 8 bases remained unmatched. The CDR3 spells CASSIASGSLAEQFF. In DNA form, the CDR3 reads TGTGCCAGTAGTATCGCTAGCGGGAGTTTAGCTGAGCAGTTCTTC.

This clonotype has only a few counts. The rearrangement joins TRBV6-8 to TRBJ1-6, with D possibly TRBD1 on 5 matching bases. This CDR3 comprises 13 residues. The germline gives CDR1 MNHGY, CDR2 SAAAGT. V dropped 8 bases and J dropped 10 bases, with 15 bases sitting between them. The CDR3, as DNA: TGTGCCAGCCAGATGGGGGAAAGGTCACCCCTCCACTTT. Translation gives CASQMGERSPLHF.

The CDR3 DNA reads as TGTGCCAGCCTTAAGACAGCCAACTATGGCTACACCTTC. This gives the protein CASLKTANYGYTF. V gene TRBV28 combines with J gene TRBJ1-2; TRBD1 might be the D (5 bases). V was pared by 8 bases and J by 2 bases, with 12 bases between. The CDR3 length is 13 residues. The germline V gene has CDR1 MDHEN and CDR2 SYDVKM.

Only a few counts were recorded for this clonotype. The J gene is TRBJ2-1, the V gene TRBV5-4; TRBD2 agrees at 10 bases. The junction had 7 bases not matched to a gene; V was cut back by 4 bases and J by 9 bases. This CDR3 has 14 amino acids. Germline CDR1 SGHNT, CDR2 YYREEE (reference sequence). CDR3 sequence (DNA): TGTGCCAGCAGCCCTAGCGGGAGTCGGCTTGAGCAGTTCTTC. It translates to CASSPSGSRLEQFF.

This clonotype was counted only a few times. This chain connects TRBV27 to TRBJ2-2; 11 nucleotides match TRBD2. Germline V CDR1 and CDR2: MNHEY, SMNVEV (reference sequence). This CDR3 comprises 15 residues. With V trimmed by 6 bases and J by 6 bases, 6 bases remained unmatched. The CDR3 is CASRLAGGPAGELFF. The CDR3 nucleotides read TGTGCCAGCAGGTTAGCGGGAGGGCCCGCCGGGGAGCTGTTTTTT.

This clonotype has a handful of counts. The chain combines TRBV7-2 with TRBJ2-5; D may be TRBD2 (5 bases). V shed 3 bases and J shed 2 bases, with 10 bases lying between them. This CDR3 region has 14 residues. The germline CDR1 and CDR2 sequences are SGHTA and FQGNSA. Here the CDR3 DNA reads TGTGCCAGCAGCTTTATCCCGGGGCAAGAGACCCAGTACTTC. Encoded protein: CASSFIPGQETQYF.

The rearrangement links TRBV6-6 to TRBJ1-5, with D unresolved. The CDR3 covers 14 residues. CDR1 and CDR2 from the germline V gene are MNHNY and SVGAGI (reference sequence). V shed 4 bases and J shed 0 bases, with 7 bases lying between them. In DNA, the CDR3 is TGTGCCAGCAGTTCGCAATATAGCAATCAGCCCCAGCATTTT. Encoded protein: CASSSQYSNQPQHF.

Only a few counts were recorded for this clonotype. The chain links TRBV5-6 to TRBJ1-1; 9 bases agree with TRBD1. Germline lookup yields CDR1 SGHDT and CDR2 YYEEEE. The CDR3 loop spans 16 amino acids. The V and J ends lost 5 bases and 1 base, in that order; junction bases with no gene match: 9. The CDR3 region is CASRKQGAPENTEAFF. CDR3 DNA sequence: TGTGCCAGCAGAAAACAGGGGGCCCCAGAGAACACTGAAGCTTTCTTT.

The chain joins TRBV29-1 to TRBJ2-5; 7 bases agree with TRBD1. The CDR3 sequence is 14 residues long. Losses at the gene ends were 7 bases for V and 4 bases for J; bases not matched to a gene: 12. The germline V gene has CDR1 SQVTM and CDR2 ANQGSEA. The CDR3: CSAASTGEGETQYF. The CDR3 nucleotides read TGCAGCGCCGCGAGCACAGGGGAAGGAGAGACCCAGTACTTC.

The DNA of the CDR3 is TGTGCCAGCAGCGCCTCGACAGGGGGCCAATCACCCCTCCACTTT. It specifies CASSASTGGQSPLHF. The V call is TRBV12-3 or TRBV12-4, the J call TRBJ1-6; 10 bases fit TRBD1. This CDR3 is built from 15 residues. Trimming at V came to 6 bases and at J to 10 bases, leaving 9 bases not matched to a gene.

This clonotype was observed at least ten times. The chain couples TRBV2 to TRBJ2-7, with D uncertain. The V and J ends lost 10 bases and 5 bases respectively, with 18 bases between them. This CDR3 spans 13 amino acids. Germline values: CDR1 SNHLY, CDR2 FYNNEI. This CDR3 is CATSNGIDDEQYF. The CDR3, as DNA: TGTGCCACCTCCAACGGAATCGACGACGAGCAGTACTTC. The complete variable domain, with remaining parts taken from reference TRBV2 and TRBJ2-7, reads EPEVTQTPSHQVTQMGQEVILRCVPISNHLYFYWYRQILGQKVEFLVSFYNNEISEKSEIFDDQFSVERPDGSNFTLKIRSTKLEDSAMYFCATSNGIDDEQYFGPGTRLTVT.

The table lists this clonotype with a few counts. The chain is built from TRBV10-3 and TRBJ2-7; TRBD1 agrees at 10 bases. CDR1 is ENHRY, CDR2 SYGVKD, per germline. The V gene end was trimmed by 10 bases and the J gene end by 3 bases; junction bases not matched to a gene: 3. The CDR3 is 12 amino acids. In nucleotides, the CDR3 is TGTGCCAACGGACAGGGGGGCTACGAGCAGTACTTC. Its translation is CANGQGGYEQYF.

The rearrangement joins TRBV30 to TRBJ2-1; D not resolved. There are 14 residues in the CDR3. Germline CDR1 and CDR2: GTSNPN and SVGIG (reference sequence). The germline V and J ends were trimmed by 0 bases and 8 bases, with 14 bases remaining between them. This chain's CDR3 is CAWSVRGSSHEQFF. CDR3 nucleotide sequence: TGTGCCTGGAGTGTACGTGGCAGTTCTCATGAGCAGTTCTTC.

This clonotype showed up just a few times. The rearrangement uses TRBV24-1 and TRBJ2-1; TRBD1 is a possible D gene (7 bases). V was trimmed by 3 bases and J by 0 bases, leaving 14 bases between them. Germline values: CDR1 KGHDR, CDR2 SFDVKD. The CDR3 length is 17 residues. The CDR3 DNA reads TGTGCCACCAGTGATACCGGGACAGCGGGCTCCTACAATGAGCAGTTCTTC. This codes for CATSDTGTAGSYNEQFF.